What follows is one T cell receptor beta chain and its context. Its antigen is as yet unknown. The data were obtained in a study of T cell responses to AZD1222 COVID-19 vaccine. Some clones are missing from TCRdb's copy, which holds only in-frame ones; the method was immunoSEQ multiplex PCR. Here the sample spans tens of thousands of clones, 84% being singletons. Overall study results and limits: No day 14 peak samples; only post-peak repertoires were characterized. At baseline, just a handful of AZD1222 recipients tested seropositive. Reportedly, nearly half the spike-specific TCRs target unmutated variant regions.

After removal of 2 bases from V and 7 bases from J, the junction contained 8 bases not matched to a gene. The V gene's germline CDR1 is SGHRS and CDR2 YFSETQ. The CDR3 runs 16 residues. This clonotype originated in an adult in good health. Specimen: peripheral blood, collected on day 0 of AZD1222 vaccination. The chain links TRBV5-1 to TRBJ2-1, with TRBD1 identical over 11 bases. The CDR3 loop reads CASSFKAGQGGNEQFF. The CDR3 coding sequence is TGCGCCAGCAGCTTTAAGGCGGGACAGGGGGGTAATGAGCAGTTCTTC.